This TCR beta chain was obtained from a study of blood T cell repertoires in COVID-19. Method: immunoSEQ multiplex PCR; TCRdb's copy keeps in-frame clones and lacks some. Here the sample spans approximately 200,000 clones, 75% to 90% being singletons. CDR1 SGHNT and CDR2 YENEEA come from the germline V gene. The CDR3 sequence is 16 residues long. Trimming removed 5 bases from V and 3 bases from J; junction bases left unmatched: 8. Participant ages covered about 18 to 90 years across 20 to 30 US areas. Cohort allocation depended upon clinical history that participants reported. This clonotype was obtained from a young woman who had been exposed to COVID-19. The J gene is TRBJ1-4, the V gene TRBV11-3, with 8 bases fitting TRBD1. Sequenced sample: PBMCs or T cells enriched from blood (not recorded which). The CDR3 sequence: CASSPGQGVANEKLFF. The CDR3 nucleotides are TGTGCCAGCAGCCCCGGACAGGGCGTAGCTAATGAAAAACTGTTTTTT.